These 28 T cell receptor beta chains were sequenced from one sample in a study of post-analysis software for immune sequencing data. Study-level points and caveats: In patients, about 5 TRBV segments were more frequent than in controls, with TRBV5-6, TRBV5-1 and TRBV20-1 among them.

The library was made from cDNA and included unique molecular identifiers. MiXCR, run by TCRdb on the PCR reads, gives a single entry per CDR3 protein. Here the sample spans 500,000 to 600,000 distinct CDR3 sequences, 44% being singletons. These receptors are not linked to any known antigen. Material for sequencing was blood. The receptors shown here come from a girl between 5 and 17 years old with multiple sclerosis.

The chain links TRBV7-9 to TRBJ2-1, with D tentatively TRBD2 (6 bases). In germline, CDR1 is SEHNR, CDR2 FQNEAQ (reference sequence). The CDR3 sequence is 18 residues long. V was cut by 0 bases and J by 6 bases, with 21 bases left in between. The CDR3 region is CASSLAEGAEGWVNEQFF. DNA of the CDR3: TGTGCCAGCAGCTTAGCGGAGGGTGCTGAGGGTTGGGTCAATGAGCAGTTCTTC.

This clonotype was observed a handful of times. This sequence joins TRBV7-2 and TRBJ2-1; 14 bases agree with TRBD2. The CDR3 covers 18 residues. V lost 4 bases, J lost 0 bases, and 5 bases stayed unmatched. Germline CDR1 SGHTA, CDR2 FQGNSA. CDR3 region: CASSSGLAGGRSYNEQFF. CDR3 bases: TGTGCCAGCAGCTCCGGACTAGCGGGAGGACGCTCCTACAATGAGCAGTTCTTC.

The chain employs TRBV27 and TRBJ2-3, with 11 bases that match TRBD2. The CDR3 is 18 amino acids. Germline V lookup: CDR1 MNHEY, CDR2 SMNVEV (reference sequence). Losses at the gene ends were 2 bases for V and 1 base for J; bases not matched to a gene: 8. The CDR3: CASSLVVAGGPGTDTQYF. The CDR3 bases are TGTGCCAGCAGTTTAGTGGTAGCGGGAGGGCCGGGCACAGATACGCAGTATTTT.

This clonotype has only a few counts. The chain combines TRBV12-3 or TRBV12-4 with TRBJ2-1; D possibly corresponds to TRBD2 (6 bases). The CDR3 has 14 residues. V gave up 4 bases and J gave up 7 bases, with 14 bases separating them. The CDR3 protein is CASSSPPSANEQFF. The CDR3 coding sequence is TGTGCCAGCAGTTCCCCGCCTAGCGCTAATGAGCAGTTCTTC.

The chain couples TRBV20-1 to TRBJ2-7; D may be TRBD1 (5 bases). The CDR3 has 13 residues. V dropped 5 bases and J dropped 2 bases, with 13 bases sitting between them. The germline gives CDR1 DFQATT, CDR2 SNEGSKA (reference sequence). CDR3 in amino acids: CSAARTLAYEQYF. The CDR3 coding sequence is TGCAGTGCTGCAAGGACACTTGCCTACGAGCAGTACTTC.

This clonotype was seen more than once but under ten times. The CDR3 is CASSGKRGKLPYEQYF. The CDR3 DNA is TGTGCCAGCAGTGGTAAGCGAGGGAAACTACCCTACGAGCAGTACTTC. The chain carries TRBV6-1 and TRBJ2-7; weak D call: TRBD2 (5 bases). The germline V gene encodes CDR1 MNHNS and CDR2 SASEGT. Trimming removed 4 bases at V and 2 bases at J, with 18 bases between. The CDR3 covers 16 residues.

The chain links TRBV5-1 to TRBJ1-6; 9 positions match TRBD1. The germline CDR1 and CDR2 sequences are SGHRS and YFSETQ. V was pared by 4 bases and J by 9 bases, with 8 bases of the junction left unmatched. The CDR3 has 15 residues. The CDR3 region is CASSPGQGRSSPLHF. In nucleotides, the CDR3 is TGCGCCAGCAGCCCCGGACAGGGGAGGAGTTCACCCCTCCACTTT. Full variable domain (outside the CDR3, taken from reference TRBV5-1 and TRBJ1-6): KAGVTQTPRYLIKTRGQQVTLSCSPISGHRSVSWYQQTPGQGLQFLFEYFSETQRNKGNFPGRFSGRQFSNSRSEMNVSTLELGDSALYLCASSPGQGRSSPLHFGNGTRLTVT.

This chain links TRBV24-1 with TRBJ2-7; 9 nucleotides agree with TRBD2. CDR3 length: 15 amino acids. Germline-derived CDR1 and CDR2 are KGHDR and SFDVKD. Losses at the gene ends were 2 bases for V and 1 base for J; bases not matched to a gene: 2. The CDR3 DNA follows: TGTGCCACCAGTGATTCTAGCGGGGATTCCTACGAGCAGTACTTC. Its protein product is CATSDSSGDSYEQYF.

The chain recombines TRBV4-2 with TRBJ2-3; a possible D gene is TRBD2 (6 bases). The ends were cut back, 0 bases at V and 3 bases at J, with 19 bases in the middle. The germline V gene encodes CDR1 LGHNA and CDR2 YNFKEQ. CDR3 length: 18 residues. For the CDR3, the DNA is TGTGCCAGCAGCCAAGAATCGGAGGGAGTCTCGCCGACAGATACGCAGTATTTT. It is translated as CASSQESEGVSPTDTQYF.

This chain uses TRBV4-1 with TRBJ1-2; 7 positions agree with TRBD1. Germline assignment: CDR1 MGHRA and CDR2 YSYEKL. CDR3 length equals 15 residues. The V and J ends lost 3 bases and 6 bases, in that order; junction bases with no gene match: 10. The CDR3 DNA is TGCGCCAGCAGCCACCCGCCGGAGGGGGCGCATGGCTACACCTTC. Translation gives CASSHPPEGAHGYTF.

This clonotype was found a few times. The CDR3 DNA is TGCAGTGCAACCGGGACTAGAGTGGAGACCCAGTACTTC. Translating gives CSATGTRVETQYF. The chain couples TRBV20-1 to TRBJ2-5, with 8 bases matching TRBD2. There are 13 residues in the CDR3. Germline V gene sequence: CDR1 DFQATT, CDR2 SNEGSKA (reference sequence). V lost 6 bases, J lost 5 bases, and 8 bases stayed unmatched.

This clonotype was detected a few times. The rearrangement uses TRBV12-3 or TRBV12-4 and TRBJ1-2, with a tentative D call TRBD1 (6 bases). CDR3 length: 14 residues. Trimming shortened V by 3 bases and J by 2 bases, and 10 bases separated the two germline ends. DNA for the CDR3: TGTGCCAGCAGTTTGTACAGGGCGAACTATGGCTACACCTTC. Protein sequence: CASSLYRANYGYTF.

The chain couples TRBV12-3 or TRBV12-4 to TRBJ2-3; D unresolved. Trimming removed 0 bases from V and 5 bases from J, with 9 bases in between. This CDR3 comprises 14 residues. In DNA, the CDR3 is TGTGCCAGCAGTTTAGCGAGCCTCGGAGATACGCAGTATTTT. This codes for CASSLASLGDTQYF.

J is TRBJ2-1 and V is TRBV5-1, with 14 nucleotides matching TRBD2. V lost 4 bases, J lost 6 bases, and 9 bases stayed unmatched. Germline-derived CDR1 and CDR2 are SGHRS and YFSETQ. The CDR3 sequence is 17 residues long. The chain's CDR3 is CASSPWTSGRFSNEQFF. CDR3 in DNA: TGCGCCAGCAGCCCATGGACTAGCGGGAGGTTTAGCAATGAGCAGTTCTTC.

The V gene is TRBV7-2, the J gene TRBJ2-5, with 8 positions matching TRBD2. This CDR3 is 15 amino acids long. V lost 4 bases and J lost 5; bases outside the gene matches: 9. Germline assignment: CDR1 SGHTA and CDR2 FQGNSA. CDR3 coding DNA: TGTGCCAGCAGCTCCAACGGGGGGGGCCGCGAGACCCAGTACTTC. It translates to CASSSNGGGRETQYF.

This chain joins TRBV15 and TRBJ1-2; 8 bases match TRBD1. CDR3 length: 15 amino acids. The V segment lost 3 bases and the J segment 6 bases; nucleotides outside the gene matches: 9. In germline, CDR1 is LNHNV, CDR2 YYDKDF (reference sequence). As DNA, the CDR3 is TGTGCCACCAGCAGCAGTACAGGGGGAGAGGATGGCTACACCTTC. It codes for CATSSSTGGEDGYTF.

Written as DNA, the CDR3 is TGTGCCAGCAGCCCCAGACTAGCGGATTCCTACAATGAGCAGTTCTTC. This codes for CASSPRLADSYNEQFF. This chain joins TRBV11-2 and TRBJ2-1; 9 nucleotides match TRBD2. The V gene end was trimmed by 5 bases and the J gene end by 1 base; junction bases not matched to a gene: 6. The CDR3 has 16 residues. Germline CDR1 and CDR2: SGHAT and FQNNGV. Combining the CDR3 with reference TRBV11-2 and TRBJ2-1 gives the whole variable domain EAGVAQSPRYKIIEKRQSVAFWCNPISGHATLYWYQQILGQGPKLLIQFQNNGVVDDSQLPKDRFSAERLKGVDSTLKIQPAKLEDSAVYLCASSPRLADSYNEQFFGPGTRLTVL.

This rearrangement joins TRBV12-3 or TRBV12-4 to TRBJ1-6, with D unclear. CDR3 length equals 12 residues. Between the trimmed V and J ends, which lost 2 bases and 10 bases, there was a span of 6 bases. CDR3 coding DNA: TGTGCCAGCAGTTTAACCCAGTCACCCCTCCACTTT. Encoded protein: CASSLTQSPLHF.

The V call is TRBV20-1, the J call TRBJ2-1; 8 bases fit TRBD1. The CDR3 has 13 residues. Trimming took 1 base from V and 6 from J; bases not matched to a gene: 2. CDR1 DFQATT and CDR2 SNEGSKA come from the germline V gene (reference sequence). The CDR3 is CSARATGGNEQFF. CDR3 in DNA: TGCAGTGCTAGAGCTACAGGGGGCAATGAGCAGTTCTTC.

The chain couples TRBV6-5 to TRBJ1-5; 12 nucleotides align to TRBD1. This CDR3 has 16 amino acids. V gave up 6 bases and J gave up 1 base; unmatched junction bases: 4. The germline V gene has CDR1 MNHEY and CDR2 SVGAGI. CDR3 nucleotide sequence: TGTGCCAGCAGACCGGGACAGGGGGCGAGCAATCAGCCCCAGCATTTT. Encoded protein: CASRPGQGASNQPQHF.

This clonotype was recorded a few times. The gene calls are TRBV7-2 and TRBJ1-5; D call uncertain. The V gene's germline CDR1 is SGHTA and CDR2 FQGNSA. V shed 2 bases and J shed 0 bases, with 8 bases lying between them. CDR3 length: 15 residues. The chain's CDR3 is CASSLWQDSNQPQHF. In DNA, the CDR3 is TGTGCCAGCAGCTTATGGCAGGATAGCAATCAGCCCCAGCATTTT.

The DNA for the CDR3 is TGTGCCAGCAGTCAACAGGGGGATGGCTACACCTTC. Translating it yields CASSQQGDGYTF. J is TRBJ1-2 and V is TRBV6-5; 8 bases align to TRBD1. The length of the CDR3 is 12 residues. V was pared by 5 bases and J by 6 bases, with 2 bases of the junction left unmatched. Germline V CDR1 and CDR2: MNHEY, SVGAGI.

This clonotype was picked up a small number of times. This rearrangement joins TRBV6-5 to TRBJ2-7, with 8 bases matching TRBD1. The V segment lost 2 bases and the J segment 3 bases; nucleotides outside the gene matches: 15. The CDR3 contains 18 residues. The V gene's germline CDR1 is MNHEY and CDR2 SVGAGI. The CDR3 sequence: CASSYDGTSGQANYEQYF. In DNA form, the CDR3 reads TGTGCCAGCAGTTACGATGGAACTTCGGGACAGGCCAACTACGAGCAGTACTTC.

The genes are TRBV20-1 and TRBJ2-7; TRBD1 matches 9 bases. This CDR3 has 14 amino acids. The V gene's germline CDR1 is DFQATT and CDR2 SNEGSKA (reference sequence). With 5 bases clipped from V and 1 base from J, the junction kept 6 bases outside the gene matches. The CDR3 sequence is CSAEDRGPSYEQYF. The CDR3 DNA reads TGCAGTGCTGAGGACAGGGGCCCTTCCTACGAGCAGTACTTC.

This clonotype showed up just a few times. The DNA for the CDR3 is TGCGCCAGCAGCTTGCCAGGGGGGACAGGTGGTGAAGCTTTCTTT. Its protein is CASSLPGGTGGEAFF. The rearrangement uses TRBV5-1 and TRBJ1-1; 8 bases are a match to TRBD1. This CDR3 is 15 amino acids long. The germline V gene has CDR1 SGHRS and CDR2 YFSETQ. J gave up 7 bases and V 1 base, and 9 bases lay outside the gene matches.

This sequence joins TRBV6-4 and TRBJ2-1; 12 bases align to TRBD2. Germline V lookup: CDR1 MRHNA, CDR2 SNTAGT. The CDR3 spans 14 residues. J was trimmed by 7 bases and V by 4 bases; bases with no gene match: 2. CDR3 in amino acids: CASSGGTSGNEQFF. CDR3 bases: TGTGCCAGCAGTGGGGGGACTAGCGGGAATGAGCAGTTCTTC.

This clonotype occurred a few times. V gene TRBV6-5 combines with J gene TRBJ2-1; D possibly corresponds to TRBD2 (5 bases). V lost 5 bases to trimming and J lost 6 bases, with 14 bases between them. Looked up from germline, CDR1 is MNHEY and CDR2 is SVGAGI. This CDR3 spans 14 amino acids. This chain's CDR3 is CASSPDSLGNEQFF. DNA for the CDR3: TGTGCCAGCAGTCCGGACTCTCTTGGCAATGAGCAGTTCTTC.

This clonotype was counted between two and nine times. The CDR3 here is CSVRSQGVFGYTF. The CDR3 DNA follows: TGCAGCGTGAGGAGCCAGGGGGTCTTTGGCTACACCTTC. The gene calls are TRBV29-1 and TRBJ1-2; 7 bases map to TRBD1. Germline V gene data show CDR1 as SQVTM and CDR2 as ANQGSEA. The CDR3 is made up of 13 amino acids. V was clipped by 6 bases and J by 7 bases; unmatched bases: 11.